Described below is a single T cell receptor (beta chain) sequence and its context. Losses at the gene ends were 0 bases for V and 4 bases for J; bases not matched to a gene: 4. The CDR3 spans 15 residues. The germline V gene has CDR1 SGHTS and CDR2 YDEGEE. This specimen comes from a study of blood T cell repertoires in COVID-19. Sequencing was performed with immunoSEQ multiplex PCR; in TCRdb, only in-frame clones are kept and a portion is missing. This table has some 200,000 clones, approximately 85% appearing once. Sequenced sample: peripheral blood. This clonotype was sampled from a man in his fifties who had recovered from COVID-19. This chain connects TRBV5-8 to TRBJ1-5; TRBD1 matches at 7 bases. The DNA for the CDR3 is TGTGCCAGCAGCTTGGCGGACAGGATTAATCAGCCCCAGCATTTT. As protein: CASSLADRINQPQHF.